The rows below give T cell receptor beta chains drawn from one sample of a study of cytomegalovirus exposure and HLA in healthy donors. TCRdb's table, derived via immunoSEQ multiplex PCR, lists solely in-frame clones and lacks some. The sample shows more than 90,000 clones, around three quarters of them seen only once. The sequenced material came from PBMCs. These receptors were collected from a man aged 25 to 45 in good health and CMV-seropositive. The CDR3 runs from the conserved cysteine through the conserved F or W. A D gene is named only where the DNA matches it firmly. Not all rows give a size; the values are once, few, many and, for expanded clones, a class.

v_gene	d_gene	j_gene	abundance	CDR3aa	CDR3nt
TRBV27	-	TRBJ2-7	-	CASSLGQSYEQYF	TGTGCCAGCAGTTTAGGGCAGTCCTACGAGCAGTACTTC
TRBV7-2	-	TRBJ2-3	-	CAFSLGVSGTDTQYF	TGTGCCTTTTCGCTAGGGGTTTCTGGCACAGATACGCAGTATTTT
TRBV9	TRBD2	TRBJ2-3	once	CASSVTALAGGQDTQYF	TGTGCCAGCAGCGTAACGGCCCTAGCGGGGGGGCAAGATACGCAGTATTTT
TRBV2	TRBD2	TRBJ2-4	few	CASSTSGGAGGKNIQYF	TGTGCCAGCTCGACTAGCGGGGGGGCCGGGGGCAAAAACATTCAGTACTTC
TRBV7-9	-	TRBJ2-7	-	CASSLVALAHEQYF	TGTGCCAGCAGCTTAGTAGCCCTTGCGCACGAGCAGTACTTC
TRBV1	-	TRBJ2-5	-	CTSSPGLVKGTQYF	TGCACCAGCAGCCCGGGACTCGTAAAAGGGACCCAGTACTTC
TRBV7-7	TRBD1	TRBJ1-4	-	CASSLAQGANEKLFF	TGTGCCAGCAGCTTAGCGCAGGGGGCAAATGAAAAACTGTTTTTT
TRBV6-1	-	TRBJ1-5	-	CASRQQGDGPQHF	TGTGCCAGCAGACAACAGGGTGATGGTCCCCAGCATTTT
TRBV6-5	-	TRBJ1-2	once	CASSYGGRGYTF	TGTGCCAGCAGTTATGGAGGACGTGGCTACACCTTC
TRBV7-9	TRBD2	TRBJ2-7	once	CASSSREVAGGPYEQYF	TGTGCCAGCAGCTCCCGCGAGGTAGCGGGGGGCCCCTACGAGCAGTACTTC
TRBV5-1	-	TRBJ2-7	-	CASSLASGAAYEQYF	TGCGCCAGCAGCTTGGCCTCGGGAGCAGCCTACGAGCAGTACTTC
TRBV19	-	TRBJ1-2	-	CASNLDGYGYTF	TGTGCCAGTAACCTAGACGGCTATGGCTACACCTTC
TRBV7-3	TRBD2	TRBJ2-1	-	CASSLGAGGRNEQFF	TGTGCCAGCAGCTTAGGGGCGGGGGGCCGGAATGAGCAGTTCTTC
TRBV28	-	TRBJ1-1	few	CASSFSPMNTEAFF	TGTGCCAGCAGTTTCAGTCCGATGAACACTGAAGCTTTCTTT
TRBV5-1	TRBD1	TRBJ1-6	-	CASSLDRAQNSPLHF	TGCGCCAGCAGCCTGGACAGGGCCCAGAATTCACCCCTCCACTTT
TRBV29-1	-	TRBJ2-1	-	CSPRQENNEQFF	TGCAGCCCCCGACAGGAGAACAATGAGCAGTTCTTC
TRBV18	-	TRBJ1-2	few	CASHDGAGVGGYTF	TGTGCCAGCCACGACGGTGCAGGGGTCGGTGGCTACACCTTC
TRBV19	TRBD1	TRBJ1-1	-	CASSETGGFAEAFF	TGTGCCAGTAGTGAAACAGGGGGCTTCGCTGAAGCTTTCTTT
TRBV6-5	-	TRBJ1-1	medium-sized	CASSSGQHRAEAFF	TGTGCCAGCAGTTCCGGACAGCATAGGGCTGAAGCTTTCTTT
TRBV30	TRBD1	TRBJ2-3	-	CVYRGLSTDTQYF	TGTGTATACAGGGGGCTTAGCACAGATACGCAGTATTTT
TRBV19	TRBD1	TRBJ1-6	-	CASRTGLNSPLHF	TGTGCCAGTCGGACAGGGCTTAATTCACCCCTCCACTTT
TRBV5-1	TRBD1	TRBJ1-4	-	CASSAQTGTDEKLFF	TGCGCCAGCAGCGCCCAGACAGGGACGGATGAAAAACTGTTTTTT
TRBV2	-	TRBJ1-1	-	CASTGSGTEAFF	TGTGCCAGCACAGGAAGCGGGACTGAAGCTTTCTTT
TRBV5-5	-	TRBJ2-7	-	CASNTPGRSYEQYF	TGTGCCAGCAACACCCCGGGTAGGTCCTACGAGCAGTACTTC
TRBV2	-	TRBJ1-5	-	CASSAQIRDQPQHF	TGTGCCAGCAGTGCACAGATCCGAGATCAGCCCCAGCATTTT
TRBV9	TRBD1	TRBJ1-2	-	CASSEGATGYTF	TGTGCCAGCAGCGAGGGGGCGACGGGCTACACCTTC
TRBV5-1	-	TRBJ2-2	once	CASSLDRGAGSGELFF	TGCGCCAGCAGCTTGGATCGGGGGGCTGGGTCCGGGGAGCTGTTTTTT
TRBV7-2	TRBD1	TRBJ2-2	-	CASSLRTGATGELFF	TGTGCCAGCAGCTTAAGGACAGGGGCGACCGGGGAGCTGTTTTTT
TRBV14	TRBD1	TRBJ2-2	few	CASSRSTGGRVRTGELFF	TGTGCCAGCAGCCGGTCCACAGGGGGCCGAGTTAGAACCGGGGAGCTGTTTTTT
TRBV5-1	-	TRBJ2-1	-	CASSFEQGLTYNEQFF	TGCGCCAGCAGCTTTGAACAGGGCCTTACCTACAATGAGCAGTTCTTC
TRBV5-6	-	TRBJ1-6	-	CASSWADRTGSPLHF	TGTGCCAGCAGCTGGGCTGACAGGACCGGTTCACCCCTCCACTTT
TRBV18	-	TRBJ1-1	once	CASSPGEQGTEAFF	TGTGCCAGCTCACCTGGGGAACAGGGCACTGAAGCTTTCTTT
TRBV11-2	-	TRBJ2-4	-	CASSLIGEAKNIQYF	TGTGCCAGCAGCTTAATCGGGGAAGCCAAAAACATTCAGTACTTC
TRBV28	TRBD2	TRBJ2-3	once	CASSPIAGPTQYF	TGTGCCAGCAGCCCTATAGCGGGGCCTACGCAGTATTTT
TRBV27	-	TRBJ1-2	-	CASSGQINYGYTF	TGTGCCAGCAGTGGACAGATAAACTATGGCTACACCTTC
TRBV5-1	-	TRBJ1-2	-	CASSPGGRSIHGYPF	TGCGCCAGCAGCCCTGGGGGCAGGAGTATACATGGCTACCCCTTC
TRBV11-2	TRBD1	TRBJ2-7	-	CASSLDDQTGTGAEQYF	TGTGCCAGCAGCTTGGATGACCAAACCGGGACAGGGGCCGAGCAGTACTTC
TRBV30	TRBD1	TRBJ1-2	-	CAWSAGTGAYGYTF	TGTGCCTGGAGTGCCGGGACAGGGGCGTATGGCTACACCTTC
TRBV6-5	-	TRBJ1-3	-	CAPPLGNTIYF	TGTGCCCCCCCCCTAGGAAACACCATATATTTT
TRBV11-2	TRBD2	TRBJ2-5	-	CASSLGSGGGATQYF	TGTGCCAGCAGCTTAGGGAGTGGGGGGGGTGCGACCCAGTACTTC
TRBV5-1	-	TRBJ1-4	-	CASSLDGGLGRGEKLFF	TGCGCCAGCAGCTTGGATGGAGGGTTAGGACGGGGTGAAAAACTGTTTTTT
TRBV9	-	TRBJ2-1	-	CASSIQGQSSYNEQFF	TGTGCCAGCAGCATCCAGGGACAAAGCTCCTACAATGAGCAGTTCTTC
TRBV28	-	TRBJ1-5	-	CATTAFGNQPQHF	TGTGCCACGACAGCCTTCGGCAATCAGCCCCAGCATTTT
TRBV7-2	-	TRBJ2-5	-	CASSFLAQETQYF	TGTGCCAGCAGCTTTTTAGCGCAAGAGACCCAGTACTTC
TRBV9	-	TRBJ1-2	-	CASSVVGANGYTF	TGTGCCAGCAGCGTTGTAGGGGCGAATGGCTACACCTTC
TRBV28	-	TRBJ1-2	-	CASIRDSQLAYGYTF	TGTGCCAGCATCAGAGACAGCCAGCTGGCCTATGGCTACACCTTC
TRBV4-1	TRBD1	TRBJ1-1	few	CASSHRQGGDTEAFF	TGCGCCAGCAGCCACAGACAGGGGGGTGACACTGAAGCTTTCTTT
TRBV27	-	TRBJ1-4	-	CASSFRRNNEKLFF	TGTGCCAGCAGTTTTCGCAGGAACAATGAAAAACTGTTTTTT
TRBV7-9	TRBD1	TRBJ1-1	few	CASSRTGGVTEAFF	TGTGCCAGCAGCCGGACAGGGGGTGTCACTGAAGCTTTCTTT
TRBV6-4	-	TRBJ2-1	-	CASSDSAGRSRNEQFF	TGTGCCAGCAGTGACTCCGCGGGCCGGTCGAGAAATGAGCAGTTCTTC
TRBV29-1	-	TRBJ1-1	-	CSALRQGRPSTEAFF	TGCAGCGCCCTGAGGCAGGGAAGGCCGAGCACTGAAGCTTTCTTT
TRBV5-6	-	TRBJ1-1	-	CASSLYVAGSTFF	TGTGCCAGCAGCTTGTACGTGGCAGGGTCGACTTTCTTT